One sample yielded the 9 T cell receptor beta chains listed below, sequenced in a study of TIL therapy for anti-PD-1-resistant metastatic lung cancer. Sequencing used immunoSEQ v3. TCRdb's copy holds only in-frame clones and misses some; the assay was immunoSEQ multiplex PCR. The table records about 15,000 clones, more than 70% of them present only once. Regarding time point: pre-treatment sample, taken before nivolumab and TIL therapy. The specimen comprised blood, sampled at baseline. The receptor source for this set is a person aged 25-85 years with non-small cell lung cancer.

The J gene is TRBJ1-1, the V gene TRBV5-4; no reliable D call. With 3 bases removed from V and 0 bases from J, the gap between germline ends came to 12 bases. In germline, CDR1 is SGHNT, CDR2 YYREEE (reference sequence). The CDR3 extends over 15 amino acids. The CDR3 sequence is CASSSLLGLNTEAFF. The CDR3 nucleotides read TGTGCCAGCAGCTCGCTCTTAGGACTGAACACTGAAGCTTTCTTT.

The gene calls are TRBV2 and TRBJ2-7; D may match TRBD1 or TRBD2 (5 bases each). Germline CDR1 and CDR2: SNHLY and FYNNEI. V lost 6 bases and J lost 6, with 21 bases in between. The CDR3 has 15 residues. This chain's CDR3 is CASSGRGSPLGEQYV. The CDR3 coding sequence is TGTGCCAGCAGCGGACGGGGCTCACCCCTGGGCGAGCAGTACGTC.

The chain links TRBV7-3 to TRBJ2-2; TRBD1 matches at 7 bases. The CDR3 spans 14 residues. J was trimmed by 6 bases and V by 1 base; bases with no gene match: 2. CDR1 is SGHTA, CDR2 FQGTGA, per germline. In DNA, the CDR3 is TGTGCCAGCAGCTTAATGCAGGGGGCCGGGGAGCTGTTTTTT. Its protein is CASSLMQGAGELFF.

V and J are TRBV2 and TRBJ2-2; D might be TRBD1 (5 bases). The CDR3 runs 14 residues. Looked up from germline, CDR1 is SNHLY and CDR2 is FYNNEI. V lost 3 bases to trimming and J lost 4 bases, with 9 bases between them. This CDR3 reads CASSDGASTGELFF. The DNA of the CDR3 is TGTGCCAGCAGTGATGGGGCAAGCACCGGGGAGCTGTTTTTT.

V and J are TRBV19 and TRBJ2-1; no reliable D call. The germline gives CDR1 LNHDA, CDR2 SQIVND (reference sequence). The V and J ends lost 3 bases and 5 bases respectively, with 8 bases between them. The CDR3 is 13 amino acids. CDR3 sequence reads: CASSMHLDNEQFF. DNA for the CDR3: TGTGCCAGTAGTATGCACCTTGACAATGAGCAGTTCTTC.

The rearrangement uses TRBV5-4 and TRBJ1-4, with 7 bases fitting TRBD1. Germline V gene lookup returns CDR1 SGHNT and CDR2 YYREEE (reference sequence). The ends lost 10 bases at V and 6 bases at J; junction bases unmatched: 6. The CDR3 runs to 12 residues. CDR3 sequence: CAEGAGDEKLFF. The CDR3 DNA reads TGTGCCGAGGGGGCAGGAGATGAAAAACTGTTTTTT.

The rearrangement uses TRBV7-9 and TRBJ2-5; D call uncertain. This CDR3 is 15 amino acids long. V was shortened by 8 bases and J by 4 bases, with 20 bases between the two germline ends. From germline, CDR1 is SEHNR and CDR2 FQNEAQ (reference sequence). The CDR3 sequence: CASRTFLDPGETQYF. The CDR3 bases are TGTGCCAGCCGTACTTTCTTAGATCCCGGAGAGACCCAGTACTTC.

Remarks on this clone: One junction end does not reproduce the germline sequence, and a read error may be involved. The chain uses TRBV5-4 and TRBJ2-4; D not resolved. CDR3 size: 13 residues. CDR1 is SGHNT, CDR2 YYREEE, per germline (reference sequence). The DNA for the CDR3 is TGTGCCAGCAGCCGGCGCTACAAAGACATTCAGTACTTC. Translation gives CASSRRYKDIQYF.

V and J are TRBV6-4 and TRBJ2-3, with 10 bases that match TRBD2. This CDR3 is built from 19 residues. Germline CDR1 MRHNA, CDR2 SNTAGT. V was pared by 0 bases and J by 1 base, with 10 bases of the junction left unmatched. Here the CDR3 DNA reads TGTGCCAGCAGTGACTCTGGGGGGATTGGACTAGCGGGCACAGATACGCAGTATTTT. This sequence encodes CASSDSGGIGLAGTDTQYF.